The rows below give T cell receptor beta chains drawn from one sample of a study of identical twins. From the 5' RACE reads, TCRdb called clonotypes with MiXCR, one entry per CDR3 protein. The sample shows about 660,000 distinct CDR3 sequences, approximately 9% of them seen only once. These data were also reused for a study on yellow fever vaccine responses in identical twins.

The material sequenced was PBMCs. The source is a woman in her late teens or twenties in good health. The CDR3 runs from the conserved cysteine through the conserved F or W. Fields, in order: clone size, V gene, D gene, J gene, CDR3 protein, CDR3 DNA. The D gene is left open where the match is weak. Clone size is given for some rows only: seen once, a few or many times, or a class if the clone is expanded.

clone size: few; V gene: TRBV4-2; D gene: TRBD1; J gene: TRBJ1-6; CDR3 protein: CASRDRALYNSPLHF; CDR3 DNA: TGTGCCAGCAGAGACAGGGCGCTCTATAATTCACCCCTCCACTTT
clone size: few; V gene: TRBV29-1; D gene: -; J gene: TRBJ1-4; CDR3 protein: CSVGAEKLFF; CDR3 DNA: TGCAGCGTGGGCGCCGAAAAACTGTTTTTT
clone size: -; V gene: TRBV20-1; D gene: -; J gene: TRBJ2-3; CDR3 protein: CSATDVQGNTDTQYF; CDR3 DNA: TGCAGTGCTACAGACGTACAGGGAAACACAGATACGCAGTATTTT
clone size: -; V gene: TRBV7-2; D gene: -; J gene: TRBJ2-7; CDR3 protein: CASSLAGWNYEQYF; CDR3 DNA: TGTGCCAGCAGCTTAGCAGGGTGGAACTACGAGCAGTACTTC
clone size: few; V gene: TRBV20-1; D gene: -; J gene: TRBJ2-1; CDR3 protein: CSASGPPYNEQFF; CDR3 DNA: TGCAGTGCTAGTGGTCCACCTTACAATGAGCAGTTCTTC
clone size: -; V gene: TRBV5-1; D gene: TRBD1; J gene: TRBJ2-2; CDR3 protein: CASSWVGQGTGELFF; CDR3 DNA: TGCGCCAGCAGCTGGGTCGGACAGGGAACCGGGGAGCTGTTTTTT
clone size: -; V gene: TRBV20-1; D gene: TRBD2; J gene: TRBJ2-3; CDR3 protein: CSANLAGESDTQYF; CDR3 DNA: TGCAGTGCCAATTTAGCGGGAGAATCAGATACGCAGTATTTT
clone size: -; V gene: TRBV20-1; D gene: -; J gene: TRBJ2-1; CDR3 protein: CSAKVGSKSYNEQFF; CDR3 DNA: TGCAGTGCTAAGGTTGGGAGTAAGTCCTACAATGAGCAGTTCTTC
clone size: -; V gene: TRBV7-9; D gene: -; J gene: TRBJ2-1; CDR3 protein: CASSSVAGFPWFF; CDR3 DNA: TGTGCCAGCAGCTCGGTGGCAGGATTCCCATGGTTCTTC
clone size: few; V gene: TRBV25-1; D gene: -; J gene: TRBJ2-5; CDR3 protein: CASSEWFNQETQYF; CDR3 DNA: TGTGCCAGCAGTGAGTGGTTCAACCAAGAGACCCAGTACTTC
clone size: few; V gene: TRBV7-9; D gene: -; J gene: TRBJ2-2; CDR3 protein: CASSLAPGMMGELFF; CDR3 DNA: TGTGCCAGCAGCTTAGCCCCAGGGATGATGGGGGAGCTGTTTTTT
clone size: -; V gene: TRBV5-1; D gene: TRBD1; J gene: TRBJ2-5; CDR3 protein: CASSWDRVETQYF; CDR3 DNA: TGCGCCAGCAGCTGGGACAGGGTGGAGACCCAGTACTTC
clone size: few; V gene: TRBV4-3; D gene: TRBD2; J gene: TRBJ2-2; CDR3 protein: CASSQGVSGTSGELFF; CDR3 DNA: TGCGCCAGCAGCCAAGGAGTTAGCGGGACTTCCGGGGAGCTGTTTTTT
clone size: -; V gene: TRBV29-1; D gene: TRBD2; J gene: TRBJ2-3; CDR3 protein: CSIEGPSGSPGIKDTQYF; CDR3 DNA: TGCAGCATTGAGGGGCCTAGCGGGAGCCCGGGTATAAAAGATACGCAGTATTTT
clone size: many; V gene: TRBV4-2; D gene: -; J gene: TRBJ2-7; CDR3 protein: CASSQDWDLFGGDSSYEQYF; CDR3 DNA: TGTGCCAGCAGCCAAGACTGGGATCTCTTCGGGGGAGACAGCTCCTACGAGCAGTACTTC
clone size: many; V gene: TRBV12-3/TRBV12-4; D gene: TRBD1; J gene: TRBJ2-4; CDR3 protein: CASSLGQGKAKNIQYF; CDR3 DNA: TGTGCCAGCAGTCTTGGACAGGGAAAAGCCAAAAACATTCAGTACTTC
clone size: many; V gene: TRBV12-3/TRBV12-4; D gene: -; J gene: TRBJ1-6; CDR3 protein: CASSVGANSPLHF; CDR3 DNA: TGTGCCAGCAGTGTCGGGGCTAATTCACCCCTCCACTTT
clone size: few; V gene: TRBV29-1; D gene: -; J gene: TRBJ2-1; CDR3 protein: CSAQRGLEQFF; CDR3 DNA: TGCAGCGCCCAACGCGGACTGGAGCAGTTCTTC
clone size: few; V gene: TRBV28; D gene: -; J gene: TRBJ2-5; CDR3 protein: CASSFDQGRGETQYF; CDR3 DNA: TGTGCCAGCAGTTTTGACCAGGGGCGCGGAGAGACCCAGTACTTC
clone size: many; V gene: TRBV12-3/TRBV12-4; D gene: -; J gene: TRBJ1-5; CDR3 protein: CASSLSSNQPQHF; CDR3 DNA: TGTGCCAGCAGTTTATCCAGCAATCAGCCCCAGCATTTT
clone size: -; V gene: TRBV7-9; D gene: -; J gene: TRBJ2-5; CDR3 protein: CASSWGYSQETQYF; CDR3 DNA: TGTGCCAGCAGCTGGGGGTACAGTCAGGAGACCCAGTACTTC
clone size: many; V gene: TRBV6-1; D gene: -; J gene: TRBJ2-2; CDR3 protein: CASSDYGGDTGELFF; CDR3 DNA: TGTGCCAGCAGTGACTATGGAGGCGACACCGGGGAGCTGTTTTTT
clone size: -; V gene: TRBV6-1; D gene: TRBD2; J gene: TRBJ2-7; CDR3 protein: CASSRTSGDKNYEQYF; CDR3 DNA: TGTGCCAGCAGTAGGACTAGCGGGGACAAAAACTACGAGCAGTACTTC
clone size: few; V gene: TRBV6-1; D gene: -; J gene: TRBJ1-1; CDR3 protein: CASKRKRETAEAFF; CDR3 DNA: TGTGCCAGCAAGAGGAAGAGGGAAACGGCTGAAGCTTTCTTT
clone size: -; V gene: TRBV25-1; D gene: -; J gene: TRBJ2-4; CDR3 protein: CASSGPDIQYF; CDR3 DNA: TGTGCCAGCAGTGGGCCGGACATTCAGTACTTC
clone size: few; V gene: TRBV9; D gene: -; J gene: TRBJ2-6; CDR3 protein: CASSVAGSGANVLTF; CDR3 DNA: TGTGCCAGCAGCGTAGCAGGGTCTGGGGCCAACGTCCTGACTTTC
clone size: few; V gene: TRBV6-5; D gene: TRBD1; J gene: TRBJ2-5; CDR3 protein: CASSYTLPGTGVWETQYF; CDR3 DNA: TGTGCCAGCAGTTACACCCTTCCCGGGACAGGGGTTTGGGAGACCCAGTACTTC
clone size: few; V gene: TRBV6-1; D gene: -; J gene: TRBJ2-1; CDR3 protein: CASKIGGRGGEQFF; CDR3 DNA: TGTGCCAGCAAAATAGGCGGGCGCGGAGGTGAGCAGTTCTTC
clone size: -; V gene: TRBV6-5; D gene: -; J gene: TRBJ2-7; CDR3 protein: CASSYSAGSNYEQYF; CDR3 DNA: TGTGCCAGCAGTTACTCGGCGGGGTCCAATTACGAGCAGTACTTC
clone size: many; V gene: TRBV7-9; D gene: -; J gene: TRBJ2-3; CDR3 protein: CASSPRGLTHSTDTQYF; CDR3 DNA: TGTGCCAGCAGCCCCCGAGGGCTGACTCATAGCACAGATACGCAGTATTTT
clone size: few; V gene: TRBV6-1; D gene: -; J gene: TRBJ2-7; CDR3 protein: CASSEEGINEQYF; CDR3 DNA: TGTGCCAGCAGTGAAGAGGGGATCAACGAGCAGTACTTC
clone size: few; V gene: TRBV15; D gene: -; J gene: TRBJ2-2; CDR3 protein: CATSGGHSNTGELFF; CDR3 DNA: TGTGCCACATCTGGAGGACACTCGAACACCGGGGAGCTGTTTTTT
clone size: many; V gene: TRBV28; D gene: TRBD1; J gene: TRBJ2-7; CDR3 protein: CASSPGTVTYEQYF; CDR3 DNA: TGTGCCAGCAGTCCTGGGACAGTCACCTACGAGCAGTACTTC
clone size: -; V gene: TRBV15; D gene: TRBD2; J gene: TRBJ2-3; CDR3 protein: CATSKGAGGPGDTQYF; CDR3 DNA: TGTGCCACCAGCAAGGGAGCGGGAGGGCCGGGAGATACGCAGTATTTT
clone size: many; V gene: TRBV29-1; D gene: -; J gene: TRBJ2-3; CDR3 protein: CSVLAGSTDTQYF; CDR3 DNA: TGCAGCGTTTTAGCAGGTAGCACAGATACGCAGTATTTT
clone size: -; V gene: TRBV2; D gene: TRBD1; J gene: TRBJ1-1; CDR3 protein: CASSRTGKVMGSEAFF; CDR3 DNA: TGTGCCAGCAGTCGGACAGGAAAGGTAATGGGCTCTGAAGCTTTCTTT
clone size: many; V gene: TRBV4-2; D gene: -; J gene: TRBJ2-7; CDR3 protein: CASSQDLAGSYEQYF; CDR3 DNA: TGTGCCAGCAGCCAAGATTTGGCGGGCTCCTACGAGCAGTACTTC
clone size: -; V gene: TRBV7-3; D gene: TRBD1; J gene: TRBJ2-1; CDR3 protein: CASSSGTGSGDEQFF; CDR3 DNA: TGTGCCAGCAGCTCAGGGACAGGGTCTGGGGATGAGCAGTTCTTC
clone size: few; V gene: TRBV6-2/TRBV6-3; D gene: -; J gene: TRBJ2-7; CDR3 protein: CASSYYPAGNSYEQYF; CDR3 DNA: TGTGCCAGCAGTTACTATCCGGCGGGAAATAGTTACGAGCAGTACTTC
clone size: -; V gene: TRBV6-1; D gene: TRBD2; J gene: TRBJ2-1; CDR3 protein: CASSLSGGAANEQFF; CDR3 DNA: TGTGCCAGCAGTCTTAGCGGGGGGGCGGCTAATGAGCAGTTCTTC
clone size: -; V gene: TRBV3-1; D gene: TRBD1; J gene: TRBJ1-6; CDR3 protein: CASSQEEPGTGINSPLHF; CDR3 DNA: TGTGCCAGCAGCCAAGAGGAACCGGGGACAGGGATCAATTCACCCCTCCACTTT
clone size: -; V gene: TRBV7-9; D gene: TRBD1; J gene: TRBJ2-1; CDR3 protein: CASSYPDRSYNEQFF; CDR3 DNA: TGTGCCAGCAGCTACCCGGACAGGTCCTACAATGAGCAGTTCTTC
clone size: few; V gene: TRBV3-1; D gene: -; J gene: TRBJ1-1; CDR3 protein: CASSQWGGVSEAFF; CDR3 DNA: TGTGCCAGCAGCCAATGGGGGGGGGTGAGTGAAGCTTTCTTT
clone size: few; V gene: TRBV12-3/TRBV12-4; D gene: TRBD1; J gene: TRBJ1-3; CDR3 protein: CASSLARWDSSGNTIYF; CDR3 DNA: TGTGCCAGCAGTTTGGCCCGCTGGGACAGCTCTGGAAACACCATATATTTT
clone size: few; V gene: TRBV4-1; D gene: -; J gene: TRBJ1-6; CDR3 protein: CASSQVLTFNSPLHF; CDR3 DNA: TGCGCCAGCAGCCAAGTTCTGACCTTTAATTCACCCCTCCACTTT
clone size: -; V gene: TRBV4-3; D gene: TRBD2; J gene: TRBJ2-1; CDR3 protein: CASSQEKGLAGQRVHNEQFF; CDR3 DNA: TGCGCCAGCAGCCAAGAAAAGGGTCTAGCGGGTCAGCGGGTCCACAATGAGCAGTTCTTC
clone size: -; V gene: TRBV19; D gene: -; J gene: TRBJ1-2; CDR3 protein: CASSPSRAIYGYTF; CDR3 DNA: TGTGCCAGTAGTCCTTCCCGGGCCATCTATGGCTACACCTTC
clone size: -; V gene: TRBV14; D gene: -; J gene: TRBJ1-2; CDR3 protein: CASSQVGGIGGYTF; CDR3 DNA: TGTGCCAGCAGCCAAGTCGGGGGGATTGGTGGCTACACCTTC
clone size: -; V gene: TRBV3-1; D gene: TRBD2; J gene: TRBJ2-7; CDR3 protein: CATSQPGLAGYEQYF; CDR3 DNA: TGTGCCACCTCCCAACCGGGACTAGCGGGGTACGAGCAGTACTTC
clone size: few; V gene: TRBV10-2; D gene: TRBD2; J gene: TRBJ2-1; CDR3 protein: CASRTTSGPLNEQFF; CDR3 DNA: TGCGCCAGCAGGACTACTAGCGGACCGTTGAATGAGCAGTTCTTC
clone size: many; V gene: TRBV12-3/TRBV12-4; D gene: -; J gene: TRBJ1-6; CDR3 protein: CASSLEQGSSPLHF; CDR3 DNA: TGTGCCAGCAGTTTAGAACAGGGAAGTTCACCCCTCCACTTT
clone size: few; V gene: TRBV28; D gene: -; J gene: TRBJ1-2; CDR3 protein: CASRNRLNYGYTF; CDR3 DNA: TGTGCCAGCAGAAACAGGCTTAACTATGGCTACACCTTC
clone size: few; V gene: TRBV6-2/TRBV6-3; D gene: TRBD1; J gene: TRBJ2-7; CDR3 protein: CASSGTGKILTNVLSYEQYF; CDR3 DNA: TGTGCCAGCAGCGGGACAGGGAAAATTCTTACTAATGTACTCTCCTACGAGCAGTACTTC
clone size: few; V gene: TRBV7-9; D gene: TRBD1; J gene: TRBJ2-7; CDR3 protein: CASSFWEGQGAREQYF; CDR3 DNA: TGTGCCAGCAGCTTCTGGGAGGGACAGGGGGCGCGGGAGCAGTACTTC
clone size: -; V gene: TRBV5-1; D gene: -; J gene: TRBJ2-7; CDR3 protein: CASSWGEPYEQYF; CDR3 DNA: TGCGCCAGCAGCTGGGGGGAGCCCTACGAGCAGTACTTC